This TCR beta chain was documented in a study of shared clonotypes between healthy human individuals. CDR1 is SEHNR and CDR2 is FQNEAQ in the germline V gene (reference sequence). The CDR3 sequence is 13 residues long. The V gene end was trimmed by 5 bases and the J gene end by 4 bases; junction bases not matched to a gene: 1. Only in-frame clones appear in the TCRdb table, and some are missing; sequencing was by immunoSEQ multiplex PCR. Of more than 550,000 clones listed, 90% are singletons. The V gene is TRBV7-9, the J gene TRBJ1-4; TRBD1 matches 7 bases. Material for sequencing was memory CD8+ T cells from PBMCs. Subset specified: CD45RO+ cells pooled with CCR7-negative TemRA cells. This receptor was taken from a man aged 18 to 30 in good health. Some clones in this sample may be carry-over from other donors' samples. CDR3 nucleotide sequence: TGTGCCAGCAGCGACAGGGTTAATGAAAAACTGTTTTTT. This gives the protein CASSDRVNEKLFF.